A selection of T cell receptor beta chains follows, all from one sample in a study of T-cell reconstitution after alpha-beta-depleted transplantation in children. TCRdb reanalysed the PCR reads using MiXCR and keeps one entry per CDR3 protein. This sample has approximately 500,000 distinct CDR3 sequences; about 10% occur once, and the top ten carry approximately 2%. This specimen was PBMCs, taken before TCRalphabeta/CD19-depleted stem cell transplant. Receptors originate from a child aged 2 to 10 with inherited bone marrow failure, due to receive a stem cell transplant. The CDR3 runs from the conserved cysteine through the conserved F or W. Each record gives: CDR3 protein, J gene, CDR3 length, V gene.

CDR3 protein: CASSLRTSGRDGYEQYF; J gene: TRBJ2-7; CDR3 length: 17; V gene: TRBV7-2
CDR3 protein: CSVVIMIEAFF; J gene: TRBJ1-1; CDR3 length: 11; V gene: TRBV29-1
CDR3 protein: CSASRGPEIAGYEQYF; J gene: TRBJ2-7; CDR3 length: 16; V gene: TRBV20-1
CDR3 protein: CASSRRPGASTDTQYF; J gene: TRBJ2-3; CDR3 length: 16; V gene: TRBV6-1
CDR3 protein: CASSQDRAGVSLYF; J gene: TRBJ2-7; CDR3 length: 14; V gene: TRBV14
CDR3 protein: CASSHVGTGGTDTQYF; J gene: TRBJ2-3; CDR3 length: 16; V gene: TRBV23-1
CDR3 protein: CSVEDKGQHYGYTF; J gene: TRBJ1-2; CDR3 length: 14; V gene: TRBV29-1
CDR3 protein: CASSPSQGQVSYEQYF; J gene: TRBJ2-7; CDR3 length: 16; V gene: TRBV27
CDR3 protein: CSVEDRRGYEQYF; J gene: TRBJ2-7; CDR3 length: 13; V gene: TRBV29-1
CDR3 protein: CASRRSSYEQYF; J gene: TRBJ2-7; CDR3 length: 12; V gene: TRBV12-3/TRBV12-4
CDR3 protein: CASSLEAGGYTEAFF; J gene: TRBJ1-1; CDR3 length: 15; V gene: TRBV7-6
CDR3 protein: CASSPRLAASYEQYF; J gene: TRBJ2-7; CDR3 length: 15; V gene: TRBV7-2
CDR3 protein: CAISDGDRGHEAFF; J gene: TRBJ1-1; CDR3 length: 14; V gene: TRBV10-3
CDR3 protein: CSATAAVSGDEQFF; J gene: TRBJ2-1; CDR3 length: 14; V gene: TRBV20-1
CDR3 protein: CASSLMASDFYEQYF; J gene: TRBJ2-7; CDR3 length: 15; V gene: TRBV7-2
CDR3 protein: CAWSARGQGIGGEQFF; J gene: TRBJ2-1; CDR3 length: 16; V gene: TRBV30
CDR3 protein: CSARGQAHRSEAFF; J gene: TRBJ1-1; CDR3 length: 14; V gene: TRBV20-1
CDR3 protein: CASSLVPHYGYTF; J gene: TRBJ1-2; CDR3 length: 13; V gene: TRBV7-2
CDR3 protein: CASSLGRSGSRNEQFF; J gene: TRBJ2-1; CDR3 length: 16; V gene: TRBV12-3/TRBV12-4
CDR3 protein: CASSVTGRGGQETQYF; J gene: TRBJ2-5; CDR3 length: 16; V gene: TRBV5-1
CDR3 protein: CASSLDGQSSYNEQFF; J gene: TRBJ2-1; CDR3 length: 16; V gene: TRBV5-1
CDR3 protein: CASSQVLASYNEQFF; J gene: TRBJ2-1; CDR3 length: 15; V gene: TRBV4-3